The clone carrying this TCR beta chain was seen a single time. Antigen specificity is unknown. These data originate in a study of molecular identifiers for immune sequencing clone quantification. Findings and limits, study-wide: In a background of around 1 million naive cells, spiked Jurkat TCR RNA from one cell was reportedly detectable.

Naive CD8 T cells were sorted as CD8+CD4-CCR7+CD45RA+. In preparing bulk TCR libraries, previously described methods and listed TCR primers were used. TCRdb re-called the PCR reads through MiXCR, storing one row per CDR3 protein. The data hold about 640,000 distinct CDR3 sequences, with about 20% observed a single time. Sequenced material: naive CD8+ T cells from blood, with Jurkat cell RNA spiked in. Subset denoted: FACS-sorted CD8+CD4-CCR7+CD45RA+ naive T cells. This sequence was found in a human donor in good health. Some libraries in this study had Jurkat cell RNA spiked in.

In DNA form, the CDR3 reads TGTGCCAGCAGCTCCAACCGGGGGGGCTTCGAGGAGACCCAGTACTTC. Its protein is CASSSNRGGFEETQYF. The chain carries TRBV2 and TRBJ2-5; 8 nucleotides align to TRBD2. The junction had 14 bases not matched to a gene; V was cut back by 6 bases and J by 5 bases. Germline V gene data show CDR1 as SNHLY and CDR2 as FYNNEI. The CDR3 runs 16 residues.